This entry lists 2 T cell receptor beta chains sequenced from one sample in a study of blood T cell repertoires in COVID-19. Generated by immunoSEQ multiplex PCR, the TCRdb table keeps only in-frame clones and is missing some. Of a few hundred thousand clones listed, roughly 87% are singletons. Sequencing was carried out using PBMCs or T cells enriched from blood (not recorded which). Source of these receptors: a man aged 18 to 29 with acute COVID-19.

The chain joins TRBV19 to TRBJ1-1; maybe TRBD1 (5 bases). CDR1 and CDR2 from the germline V gene are LNHDA and SQIVND (reference sequence). The CDR3 runs to 14 residues. V was clipped by 4 bases and J by 4 bases, with 13 bases between them. CDR3: CASSRSGGVTEAFF. The CDR3 DNA reads TGTGCCAGTAGTAGATCCGGGGGGGTCACTGAAGCTTTCTTT.

This clone was detected only once. The chain carries TRBV27 and TRBJ2-2; TRBD2 agrees at 12 bases. The CDR3 is made up of 16 amino acids. V dropped 8 bases and J dropped 6; count of bases not matched to a gene: 10. Germline loops: CDR1 MNHEY, CDR2 SMNVEV (reference sequence). The CDR3 is CASHGPGLAGPGELFF. CDR3 in DNA: TGTGCCAGCCACGGCCCCGGACTAGCGGGACCCGGGGAGCTGTTTTTT.